The 30 T cell receptor beta chains given below trace back to one sample, sequenced in a study of early T cells in non-severe SARS-CoV-2 infection. TCRdb itself ran the 5' RACE reads through MiXCR, one entry per CDR3 protein. The sample has tens of thousands of distinct CDR3 sequences, 13% seen once; the top ten hold roughly 10%. Material: whole blood. The receptors derive from an adult who was a healthcare worker with PCR-confirmed SARS-CoV-2 infection or an uninfected control (not recorded which).

This clonotype was counted ten times or more. This sequence joins TRBV5-1 and TRBJ1-1, with 8 bases lining up with TRBD1. The ends lost 2 bases at V and 5 bases at J; junction bases unmatched: 11. This CDR3 has 16 residues. In germline, CDR1 is SGHRS, CDR2 YFSETQ. The CDR3 region is CASSFEVRGLSTEAFF. CDR3 DNA: TGCGCCAGCAGCTTTGAGGTCAGGGGGCTTAGTACTGAAGCTTTCTTT.

The rearrangement links TRBV4-2 to TRBJ2-3; D perhaps matches TRBD2 (5 bases). V lost 0 bases to trimming and J lost 3 bases, with 10 bases between them. Germline V gene data show CDR1 as LGHNA and CDR2 as YNFKEQ. This CDR3 region has 15 residues. The CDR3 nucleotides are TGTGCCAGCAGCCAAGAAACGGGGAGAACAGATACGCAGTATTTT. This codes for CASSQETGRTDTQYF.

The chain is built from TRBV28 and TRBJ1-4; the D gene is possibly TRBD1 (6 bases). CDR3 length equals 15 residues. Looked up from germline, CDR1 is MDHEN and CDR2 is SYDVKM. The V end was cut by 6 bases, the J end by 7 bases, with 18 bases between. This CDR3 reads CASSETGGAGEKLFF. The DNA of the CDR3 is TGTGCCAGCAGCGAGACGGGGGGCGCGGGTGAAAAACTGTTTTTT.

The sample holds a few counts of this clonotype. The chain joins TRBV2 to TRBJ1-1; possibly TRBD1 for D (5 bases). CDR1 and CDR2 from the germline V gene are SNHLY and FYNNEI. CDR3 length: 16 residues. V shed 3 bases and J shed 4 bases, with 18 bases lying between them. The CDR3 DNA reads as TGTGCCAGCAGTGATTCGGGTGCGGGGGGTAGCACTGAAGCTTTCTTT. It codes for CASSDSGAGGSTEAFF.

The chain combines TRBV7-9 with TRBJ1-4; D is unresolved. CDR3 length: 12 residues. Trimming stripped 5 bases from V and 11 bases from J, with 12 bases between. In germline, CDR1 is SEHNR, CDR2 FQNEAQ (reference sequence). CDR3 sequence: CASSPVREKLFF. The CDR3 nucleotides read TGTGCCAGCAGCCCGGTTAGGGAGAAACTGTTTTTT. Full variable domain (remainder filled in from reference TRBV7-9 and TRBJ1-4): DTGVSQNPRHKITKRGQNVTFRCDPISEHNRLYWYRQTLGQGPEFLTYFQNEAQLEKSRLLSDRFSAERPKGSFSTLEIQRTEQGDSAMYLCASSPVREKLFFGSGTQLSVL.

This clonotype was detected a few times. The chain combines TRBV6-1 with TRBJ2-3; D tentatively reads TRBD1 or TRBD2 (5 bases each). V dropped 5 bases and J dropped 0 bases, with 9 bases sitting between them. Germline V CDR1 and CDR2: MNHNS, SASEGT. The CDR3 has 14 residues. The CDR3 sequence: CASSKGPSTDTQYF. The CDR3 DNA follows: TGTGCCAGCAGTAAGGGACCCAGCACAGATACGCAGTATTTT.

This clonotype was seen repeatedly, ten times or more. This sequence joins TRBV4-2 and TRBJ2-1; 10 nucleotides match TRBD1. Germline V gene data show CDR1 as LGHNA and CDR2 as YNFKEQ. V trimming: 0 bases; J trimming: 10 bases; junction bases outside the gene matches: 9. The CDR3 is 16 amino acids. The DNA of the CDR3 is TGTGCCAGCAGCCAAGAACCCGGGACAGGGGACGGGGAGCAGTTCTTC. This translates into CASSQEPGTGDGEQFF.

This clonotype came up a few times. The chain carries TRBV6-6 and TRBJ1-2, with TRBD1 identical over 7 bases. CDR1 is MNHNY, CDR2 SVGAGI, per germline (reference sequence). The V and J ends lost 9 bases and 3 bases, in that order; junction bases with no gene match: 7. There are 13 residues in the CDR3. The CDR3 coding sequence is TGTGCCAGTGGAAGGGGGCGAGACTATGGCTACACCTTC. This encodes CASGRGRDYGYTF.

This clonotype was counted a few times. V is TRBV28 and J is TRBJ2-1; possibly TRBD2 for D (6 bases). Trimming pared 5 bases from V and 7 bases from J, leaving 21 bases between. The V gene's germline CDR1 is MDHEN and CDR2 SYDVKM. CDR3 size: 16 residues. The CDR3 region has the DNA TGTGCCAGCAGTCCGGGAGCGGAAACCGGATTAAATGAGCAGTTCTTC. It is translated as CASSPGAETGLNEQFF. Filled out from reference TRBV28 and TRBJ2-1, the complete variable domain reads DVKVTQSSRYLVKRTGEKVFLECVQDMDHENMFWYRQDPGLGLRLIYFSYDVKMKEKGDIPEGYSVSREKKERFSLILESASTNQTSMYLCASSPGAETGLNEQFFGPGTRLTVL.

In this sample, this clonotype turned up a few times. The chain couples TRBV6-6 to TRBJ2-7; TRBD1 matches at 7 bases. J was trimmed by 0 bases and V by 6 bases; bases with no gene match: 5. The length of the CDR3 is 14 residues. Per the germline V gene, CDR1 is MNHNY and CDR2 is SVGAGI (reference sequence). For the CDR3, the DNA is TGTGCCAGCAGCTCCCGGGACAGCTCCTACGAGCAGTACTTC. It is translated as CASSSRDSSYEQYF.

This clonotype was counted between two and nine times. This rearrangement joins TRBV29-1 to TRBJ1-1; D gene unclear. Trimming cost V 2 bases and J 2 bases, with 0 bases left between them. CDR1 and CDR2 from the germline V gene are SQVTM and ANQGSEA. CDR3 length: 10 residues. CDR3 DNA: TGCAGCGTTGAAAACACTGAAGCTTTCTTT. Residues: CSVENTEAFF.

On this clonotype itself: This may be a read error, as it is one base from a much larger clone. J is TRBJ2-7 and V is TRBV30; D is unclear. This CDR3 spans 11 amino acids. Trimming shortened V by 3 bases and J by 7 bases, and 10 bases separated the two germline ends. CDR1 and CDR2 (germline): GTSNPN, SVGIG (reference sequence). CDR3 DNA: TGTGCCTGGAGAGGTAATAAGGAGCAGTACTTC. As protein: CAWRGNKEQYF.

This clonotype has a count of ten or more. The chain joins TRBV6-5 to TRBJ1-2, with unresolved D. The CDR3 contains 12 residues. V lost 4 bases and J 1 base, leaving 4 bases between the germline ends. Per germline, CDR1 MNHEY and CDR2 SVGAGI. The CDR3: CASSSINYGYTF. CDR3 coding DNA: TGTGCCAGCAGTTCGATTAACTATGGCTACACCTTC.

This clonotype has only a few counts. The rearrangement joins TRBV7-9 to TRBJ1-6; D remains ambiguous. CDR3 length equals 14 residues. Germline V gives CDR1 SEHNR, CDR2 FQNEAQ (reference sequence). Trimming took 4 bases from V and 4 from J, leaving 8 bases between them. CDR3 sequence reads: CASSSDFYNSPLHF. The DNA of the CDR3 is TGTGCCAGCAGCTCAGATTTTTATAATTCACCCCTCCACTTT.

This clonotype was found many times. V and J are TRBV14 and TRBJ1-1, with 8 bases that match TRBD1. In germline, CDR1 is SGHDN, CDR2 FVKESK. V was clipped by 1 base and J by 2 bases; unmatched bases: 6. This CDR3 has 16 amino acids. This CDR3 is CASSQGLGQGNTEAFF. The CDR3 bases are TGTGCCAGCAGCCAAGGACTAGGACAGGGAAACACTGAAGCTTTCTTT.

There are many counts of this clonotype. The CDR3 here is CASSAQETQYF. The CDR3 bases are TGTGCCAGCAGTGCACAAGAGACCCAGTACTTC. The rearrangement links TRBV6-2 or TRBV6-3 to TRBJ2-5; D is undetermined. The CDR3 length is 11 residues. Germline CDR1 MNHEY, CDR2 SVGEGT. V lost 5 bases, J lost 2 bases, and 3 bases lay in between.

As regards this clonotype: A much bigger clone sits one base away, suggesting this may be a read error. This sequence joins TRBV29-1 and TRBJ1-1; a possible D gene is TRBD1 (5 bases). Deletions cut 7 bases from V and 5 bases from J, with 14 bases between. CDR1 SQVTM and CDR2 ANQGSEA come from the germline V gene. The CDR3 is 12 residues long. CDR3 residues: CSANQGRTEAFF. The CDR3 DNA reads as TGCAGCGCTAACCAGGGACGGACTGAAGCTTTCTTT.

In its sample, this clonotype was seen many times. The genes are TRBV15 and TRBJ2-2, with D perhaps TRBD2 (7 bases). This CDR3 region has 18 residues. Trimming shortened V by 2 bases and J by 5 bases, and 21 bases separated the two germline ends. Germline CDR1 and CDR2: LNHNV and YYDKDF (reference sequence). Here the CDR3 reads CATSRRPGGGAGTGELFF. The DNA for the CDR3 is TGTGCCACCAGCAGACGCCCTGGGGGGGGCGCTGGAACCGGGGAGCTGTTTTTT.

This clonotype was counted at least ten times. The rearrangement uses TRBV20-1 and TRBJ1-2; no clear D. The germline gives CDR1 DFQATT, CDR2 SNEGSKA (reference sequence). The V end was cut by 3 bases, the J end by 0 bases, with 8 bases between. The CDR3 is made up of 13 amino acids. CDR3 DNA: TGCAGTGCTAGTGGGTTAACTAACTATGGCTACACCTTC. The encoded protein is CSASGLTNYGYTF.

The V and J genes are TRBV9 and TRBJ2-1, with D uncertain. Germline V CDR1 and CDR2: SGDLS, YYNGEE. This CDR3 is 15 amino acids long. Trimming cost V 3 bases and J 0 bases, with 10 bases left between them. CDR3 in amino acids: CASSARASSYNEQFF. CDR3 nucleotides: TGTGCCAGCAGCGCCCGGGCGAGCTCCTACAATGAGCAGTTCTTC.

In this sample, this clonotype turned up a few times. The chain links TRBV28 to TRBJ2-3; unclear D gene. Trimming left V 3 bases short and J 4 bases short, with 5 bases between. This CDR3 has 12 amino acids. Germline lookup yields CDR1 MDHEN and CDR2 SYDVKM. The CDR3 DNA reads as TGTGCCAGCAGTTTGAGGTCAGATACGCAGTATTTT. This sequence encodes CASSLRSDTQYF.

This clonotype has ten or more counts. The J gene is TRBJ2-3, the V gene TRBV20-1; 15 nucleotides agree with TRBD2. The V gene's germline CDR1 is DFQATT and CDR2 SNEGSKA (reference sequence). V was pared by 8 bases and J by 6 bases, with 9 bases of the junction left unmatched. The CDR3 is 15 amino acids. CDR3 loop: CSSPGTSGGSDTQYF. In DNA form, the CDR3 reads TGCAGTTCTCCCGGGACTAGCGGGGGGAGCGATACGCAGTATTTT.

CDR3 DNA: TGTGCCAGCAGCCAGCTAGGCCTTGTGGACACCATATATTTT. It is translated as CASSQLGLVDTIYF. The V and J genes are TRBV7-6 and TRBJ1-3; the D is unclear. The CDR3 extends over 14 amino acids. V was cut by 5 bases and J by 8 bases, with 16 bases left in between. The germline CDR1 and CDR2 sequences are SGHVS and FNYEAQ.

In this sample, this clonotype turned up many times. This rearrangement joins TRBV6-6 to TRBJ1-2, with TRBD1 as a possible D gene (6 bases). With 5 bases removed from V and 6 bases from J, the gap between germline ends came to 10 bases. CDR3 length: 12 residues. Germline assignment: CDR1 MNHNY and CDR2 SVGAGI (reference sequence). The CDR3 region is CASSGGQDGYTF. The CDR3, as DNA: TGTGCCAGCAGTGGGGGGCAGGATGGCTACACCTTC.

This clonotype was detected a few times. The CDR3 region has the DNA TGTGCCAGCAGTTTAAGCGGCGCAGGAAGGAAACTTCGAGGCTACACCTTC. This gives the protein CASSLSGAGRKLRGYTF. This chain connects TRBV27 to TRBJ1-2; D ambiguous. V lost 2 bases to trimming and J lost 8 bases, with 24 bases between them. The germline gives CDR1 MNHEY, CDR2 SMNVEV (reference sequence). The CDR3 totals 17 residues.

The genes are TRBV7-3 and TRBJ2-5; weak D call: TRBD1 (6 bases). Germline CDR1 and CDR2: SGHTA and FQGTGA. CDR3 size: 14 residues. V lost 4 bases and J 5 bases, leaving 14 bases between the germline ends. The CDR3 region has the DNA TGTGCCAGCAGCTCCACCGGGACAAGCGAGACCCAGTACTTC. Protein product: CASSSTGTSETQYF. Based on the CDR3 plus reference TRBV7-3 and TRBJ2-5, the full variable domain is GAGVSQTPSNKVTEKGKYVELRCDPISGHTALYWYRQSLGQGPEFLIYFQGTGAADDSGLPNDRFFAVRPEGSVSTLKIQRTERGDSAVYLCASSSTGTSETQYFGPGTRLLVL.

This clonotype has a handful of counts. The chain uses TRBV18 and TRBJ2-1; TRBD2 agrees at 9 bases. This CDR3 is 16 amino acids long. The germline V gene has CDR1 KGHSH and CDR2 LQKENI. The V gene end was trimmed by 3 bases and the J gene end by 8 bases; junction bases not matched to a gene: 11. CDR3 coding DNA: TGTGCCAGCTCACCCGCCGGTAGCGGGAGTAGGGATGAGCAGTTCTTC. Translation gives CASSPAGSGSRDEQFF.

This clonotype was seen many times. The rearrangement uses TRBV29-1 and TRBJ2-1, with TRBD1 matching over 10 bases. J was trimmed by 2 bases and V by 6 bases; bases with no gene match: 10. Germline V lookup: CDR1 SQVTM, CDR2 ANQGSEA. The CDR3 consists of 16 residues. The CDR3 DNA reads as TGCAGCGTGATCACTCCGGGACAGGGGACCTACAATGAGCAGTTCTTC. Protein sequence: CSVITPGQGTYNEQFF.

The chain's CDR3 is CASTPVDRLGFDTEAFF. The CDR3 bases are TGTGCCAGCACCCCCGTTGACCGCCTAGGGTTTGACACTGAAGCTTTCTTT. The genes are TRBV28 and TRBJ1-1; D uncertain. V lost 7 bases and J 3 bases, leaving 24 bases between the germline ends. The germline V gene encodes CDR1 MDHEN and CDR2 SYDVKM. The CDR3 runs 17 residues. Full variable domain (outside the CDR3, taken from reference TRBV28 and TRBJ1-1): DVKVTQSSRYLVKRTGEKVFLECVQDMDHENMFWYRQDPGLGLRLIYFSYDVKMKEKGDIPEGYSVSREKKERFSLILESASTNQTSMYLCASTPVDRLGFDTEAFFGQGTRLTVV.

The J gene is TRBJ1-6, the V gene TRBV9, with unresolved D. The V end lost 0 bases, the J end lost 10 bases, and 14 bases lay between the germline ends. CDR1 SGDLS and CDR2 YYNGEE come from the germline V gene. CDR3 length: 15 amino acids. Written as DNA, the CDR3 is TGTGCCAGCAGCGTAGTCTGGGAGATGGGATCACCCCTCCACTTT. Its translation: CASSVVWEMGSPLHF.